This paragraph covers one T cell receptor (beta chain) sequence. The repertoire was sequenced with immunoSEQ multiplex PCR; TCRdb's copy has only in-frame clones and lacks some. This sample has a few hundred thousand clones, with around 89% found just once. This sample is part of a study of blood T cell repertoires in COVID-19. The CDR3 has 14 residues. Looked up from germline, CDR1 is SGHRS and CDR2 is YFSETQ. V lost 2 bases and J lost 0, with 9 bases in between. This rearrangement joins TRBV5-1 to TRBJ2-7; tentative D call: TRBD2 (5 bases). This receptor was taken from a man between 40 and 49 years old with acute or convalescent COVID-19. Sequenced material: peripheral blood. CDR3: CASSLEGSSYEQYF. The CDR3 nucleotides are TGCGCCAGCAGCTTAGAAGGGAGCTCCTACGAGCAGTACTTC.